This T cell receptor beta chain was identified during a study of resident and recirculating memory T cells in vitiligo. For the study at large: Each patient gave two lesional and two nonlesional epidermal shave biopsies, plus PBMCs.

Germline V lookup: CDR1 MNHNY, CDR2 SVGAGI (reference sequence). V lost 2 bases, J lost 5 bases, and 12 bases lay in between. The CDR3 covers 14 residues. Anyone treated within the previous three months was excluded. Study-wide results and limits: No unique dominant TCR clone was found in vitiligo lesions.

A word on this clone: Its antigen is not known.

Using immunoSEQ multiplex PCR, the repertoire was profiled, and TCRdb retains in-frame clones only, with some absent. Of approximately 69,000 clones in the sample, about nine tenths were seen once. The chain joins TRBV6-6 to TRBJ2-5, with a tentative D call TRBD1 (6 bases). The sample was blood. The clonotype was recovered from a male donor with vitiligo. CDR3 DNA: TGTGCCAGCAGTTACGTGGGGGCGCAGGAGACCCAGTACTTC. It encodes CASSYVGAQETQYF.